The entry below gives a single T cell receptor beta chain sequence along with its context. Its antigen is undetermined. Sequencing was performed with immunoSEQ multiplex PCR; in TCRdb, only in-frame clones are kept and a portion is missing. This table has 150,000 to 200,000 clones, approximately 89% appearing once. This entry comes from a study of cytomegalovirus exposure and HLA in healthy donors. Study observations and caveats: Reportedly, cytomegalovirus status was diagnosed with high sensitivity and specificity. First-cohort TCR clusters tended to co-occur in the roughly 130 validation repertoires, a later analysis found. Altogether, 160 or so TCR beta chains were recorded as cytomegalovirus-associated.

CDR3 length: 15 amino acids. CDR1 SGHKS and CDR2 YYEKEE come from the germline V gene (reference sequence). V gave up 0 bases and J gave up 2 bases, with 12 bases separating them. This receptor was identified in a man aged 18 to 29 in good health and CMV-seropositive. This sequence joins TRBV5-5 and TRBJ2-7; possibly TRBD1 for D (5 bases). Sequenced material: PBMCs. CDR3 amino acids: CASSLAQGPPYEQYF. CDR3 nucleotides: TGTGCCAGCAGCTTGGCGCAGGGTCCCCCCTACGAGCAGTACTTC.